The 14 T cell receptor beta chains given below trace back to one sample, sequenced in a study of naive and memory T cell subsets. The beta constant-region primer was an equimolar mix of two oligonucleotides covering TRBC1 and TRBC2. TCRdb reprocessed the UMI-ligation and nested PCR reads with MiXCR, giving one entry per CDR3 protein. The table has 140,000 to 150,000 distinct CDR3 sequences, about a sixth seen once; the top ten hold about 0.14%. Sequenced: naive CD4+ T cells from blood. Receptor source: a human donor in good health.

DNA of the CDR3: TGCGCCAGCAGCCGTGTGTCGGGACAGGAGATTCCTAGCAATCAGCCCCAGCATTTT. It encodes CASSRVSGQEIPSNQPQHF. The J gene is TRBJ1-5, the V gene TRBV4-1; 8 nucleotides match TRBD1. The V gene's germline CDR1 is MGHRA and CDR2 YSYEKL. Trimming removed 4 bases from V and 0 bases from J; junction bases left unmatched: 14. CDR3 length: 19 amino acids.

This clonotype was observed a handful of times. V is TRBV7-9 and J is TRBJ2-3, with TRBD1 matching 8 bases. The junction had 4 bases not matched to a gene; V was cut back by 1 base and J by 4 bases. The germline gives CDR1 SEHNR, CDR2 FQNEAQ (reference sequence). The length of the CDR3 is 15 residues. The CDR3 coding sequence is TGTGCCAGCAGCTTAGACCGGACAGGGTCAGATACGCAGTATTTT. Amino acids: CASSLDRTGSDTQYF.

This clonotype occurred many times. As DNA, the CDR3 is TGTGCCACCAGCAGAGAAGGAAGCTCCTACAATGAGCAGTTCTTC. Protein: CATSREGSSYNEQFF. The chain recombines TRBV15 with TRBJ2-1; D ambiguous. CDR1 and CDR2 (germline): LNHNV, YYDKDF (reference sequence). Trimming pared 0 bases from V and 0 bases from J, leaving 6 bases between. This CDR3 is 15 amino acids long.

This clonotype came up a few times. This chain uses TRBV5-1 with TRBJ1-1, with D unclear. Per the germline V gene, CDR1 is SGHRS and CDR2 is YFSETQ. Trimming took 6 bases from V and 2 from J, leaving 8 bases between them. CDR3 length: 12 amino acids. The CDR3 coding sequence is TGCGCCAGCAAGAACAGCAACACTGAAGCTTTCTTT. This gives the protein CASKNSNTEAFF.

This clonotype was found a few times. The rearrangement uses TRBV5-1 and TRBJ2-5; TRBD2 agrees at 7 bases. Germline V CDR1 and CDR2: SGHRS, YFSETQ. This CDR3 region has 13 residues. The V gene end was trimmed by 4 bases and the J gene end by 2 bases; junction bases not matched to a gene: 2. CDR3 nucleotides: TGCGCCAGCAGCCGGGGAGGGCAAGAGACCCAGTACTTC. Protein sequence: CASSRGGQETQYF.

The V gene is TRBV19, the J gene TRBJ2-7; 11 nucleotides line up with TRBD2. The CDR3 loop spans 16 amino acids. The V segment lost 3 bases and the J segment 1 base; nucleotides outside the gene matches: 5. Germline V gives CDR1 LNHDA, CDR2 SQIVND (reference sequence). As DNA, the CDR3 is TGTGCCAGTAGTATGACCGGGACTAGCGGATCCTACGAGCAGTACTTC. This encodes CASSMTGTSGSYEQYF.

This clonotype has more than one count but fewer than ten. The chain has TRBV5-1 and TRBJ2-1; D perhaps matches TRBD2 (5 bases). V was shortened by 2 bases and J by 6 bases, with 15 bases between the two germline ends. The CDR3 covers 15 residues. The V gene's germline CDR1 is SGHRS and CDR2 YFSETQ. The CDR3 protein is CASSFLFGSSNEQFF. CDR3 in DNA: TGCGCCAGCAGCTTTCTATTTGGGAGTAGCAATGAGCAGTTCTTC.

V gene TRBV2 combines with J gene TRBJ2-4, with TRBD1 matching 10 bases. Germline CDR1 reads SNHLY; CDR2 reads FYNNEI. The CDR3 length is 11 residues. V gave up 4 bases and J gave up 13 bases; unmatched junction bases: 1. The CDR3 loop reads CASSVGQGQYF. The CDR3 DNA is TGTGCCAGCAGTGTGGGACAGGGGCAGTACTTC.

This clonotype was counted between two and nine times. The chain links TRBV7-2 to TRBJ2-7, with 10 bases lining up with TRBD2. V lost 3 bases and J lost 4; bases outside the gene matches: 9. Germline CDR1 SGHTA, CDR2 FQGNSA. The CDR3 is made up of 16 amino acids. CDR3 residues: CASSFRSSGGGYEQYF. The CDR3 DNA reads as TGTGCCAGCAGCTTTCGGTCTAGCGGGGGTGGTTACGAGCAGTACTTC. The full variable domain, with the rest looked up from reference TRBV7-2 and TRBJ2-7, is GAGVSQSPSNKVTEKGKDVELRCDPISGHTALYWYRQSLGQGLEFLIYFQGNSAPDKSGLPSDRFSAERTGGSVSTLTIQRTQQEDSAVYLCASSFRSSGGGYEQYFGPGTRLTVT.

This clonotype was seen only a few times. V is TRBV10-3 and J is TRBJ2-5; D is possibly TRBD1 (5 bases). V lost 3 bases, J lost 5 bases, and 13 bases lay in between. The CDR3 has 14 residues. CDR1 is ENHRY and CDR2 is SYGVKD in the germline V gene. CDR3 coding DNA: TGTGCCATCAGTGAACGCAGGGAAGGCGAGACCCAGTACTTC. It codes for CAISERREGETQYF.

As DNA, the CDR3 is TGCAGTGCTAGAGAAAACGGGAGGGTTGGCGAGCAGTACTTC. As protein: CSARENGRVGEQYF. This chain connects TRBV20-1 to TRBJ2-7, with 8 bases matching TRBD2. CDR3 size: 14 residues. Unmatched junction bases numbered 7, after V lost 0 bases and J lost 6 bases. CDR1 is DFQATT, CDR2 SNEGSKA, per germline (reference sequence).

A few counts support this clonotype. CDR3 coding DNA: TGTGCCAGCAGCTTAATTGCGGACAGGGGGGAAGCCGCGTCCAAAAACATTCAGTACTTC. The encoded protein is CASSLIADRGEAASKNIQYF. The rearrangement joins TRBV7-2 to TRBJ2-4; 10 bases match TRBD1. This CDR3 has 20 amino acids. The V segment lost 2 bases and the J segment 2 bases; nucleotides outside the gene matches: 15. Per germline, CDR1 SGHTA and CDR2 FQGNSA.

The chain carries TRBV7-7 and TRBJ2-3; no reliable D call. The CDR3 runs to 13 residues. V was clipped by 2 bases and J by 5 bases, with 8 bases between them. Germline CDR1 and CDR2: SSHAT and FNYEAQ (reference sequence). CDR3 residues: CASSLSLGDTQYF. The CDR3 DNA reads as TGTGCCAGCAGCTTATCATTGGGAGATACGCAGTATTTT.

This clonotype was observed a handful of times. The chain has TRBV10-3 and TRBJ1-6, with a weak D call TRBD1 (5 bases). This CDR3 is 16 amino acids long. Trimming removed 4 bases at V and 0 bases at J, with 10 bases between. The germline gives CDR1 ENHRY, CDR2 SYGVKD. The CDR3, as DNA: TGTGCCATCAGTGTGCAGGGAAGCTCCTATAATTCACCCCTCCACTTT. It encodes CAISVQGSSYNSPLHF.